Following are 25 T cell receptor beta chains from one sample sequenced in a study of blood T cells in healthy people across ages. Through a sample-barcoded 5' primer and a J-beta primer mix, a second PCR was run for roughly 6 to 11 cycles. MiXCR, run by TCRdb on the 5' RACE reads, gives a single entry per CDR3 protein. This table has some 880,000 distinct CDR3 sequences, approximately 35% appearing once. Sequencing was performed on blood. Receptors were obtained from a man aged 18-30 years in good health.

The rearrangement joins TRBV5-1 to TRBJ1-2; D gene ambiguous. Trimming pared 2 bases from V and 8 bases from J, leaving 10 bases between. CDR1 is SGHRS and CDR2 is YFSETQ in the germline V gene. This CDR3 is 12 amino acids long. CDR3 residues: CASSLTDGGYTF. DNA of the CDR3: TGCGCCAGCAGCTTAACAGACGGGGGCTACACCTTC.

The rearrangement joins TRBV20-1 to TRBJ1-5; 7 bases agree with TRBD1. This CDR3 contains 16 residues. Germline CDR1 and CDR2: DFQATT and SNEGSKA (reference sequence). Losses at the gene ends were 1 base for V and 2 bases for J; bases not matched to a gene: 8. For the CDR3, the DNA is TGCAGTGCTAGAGGTCCTGACAGGGAGGGCAATCAGCCCCAGCATTTT. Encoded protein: CSARGPDREGNQPQHF.

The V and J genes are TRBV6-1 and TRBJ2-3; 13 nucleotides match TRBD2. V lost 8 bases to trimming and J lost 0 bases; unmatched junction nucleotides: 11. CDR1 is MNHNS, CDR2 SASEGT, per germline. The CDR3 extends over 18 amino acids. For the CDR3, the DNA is TGTGCCAGCGGAACCCAGGGACTAGCGGGGTTTAGCACAGATACGCAGTATTTT. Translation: CASGTQGLAGFSTDTQYF.

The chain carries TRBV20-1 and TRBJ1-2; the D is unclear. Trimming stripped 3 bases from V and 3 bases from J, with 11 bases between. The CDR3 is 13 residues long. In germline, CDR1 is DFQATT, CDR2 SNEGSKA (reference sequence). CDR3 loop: CSASGLPYYGYTF. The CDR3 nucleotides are TGCAGTGCTAGTGGCCTACCCTACTATGGCTACACCTTC.

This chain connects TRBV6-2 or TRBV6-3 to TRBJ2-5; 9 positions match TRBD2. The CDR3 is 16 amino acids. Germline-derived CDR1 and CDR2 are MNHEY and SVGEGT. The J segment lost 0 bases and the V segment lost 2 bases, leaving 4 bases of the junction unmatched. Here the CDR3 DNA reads TGTGCCAGCAGTTACGGGCCTAGCGGGGACCAAGAGACCCAGTACTTC. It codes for CASSYGPSGDQETQYF.

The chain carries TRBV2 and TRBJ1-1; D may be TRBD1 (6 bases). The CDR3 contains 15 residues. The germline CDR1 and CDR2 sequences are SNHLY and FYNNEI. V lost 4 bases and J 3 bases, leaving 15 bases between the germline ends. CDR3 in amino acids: CASSVLQGWDTEAFF. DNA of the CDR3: TGTGCCAGCAGTGTCCTACAGGGCTGGGACACTGAAGCTTTCTTT.

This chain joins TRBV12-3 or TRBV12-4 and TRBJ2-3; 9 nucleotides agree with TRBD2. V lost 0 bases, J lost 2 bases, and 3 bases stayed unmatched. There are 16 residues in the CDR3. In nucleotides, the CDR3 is TGTGCCAGCAGTTTAGCGGCGGGGGGGCCCACAGATACGCAGTATTTT. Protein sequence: CASSLAAGGPTDTQYF.

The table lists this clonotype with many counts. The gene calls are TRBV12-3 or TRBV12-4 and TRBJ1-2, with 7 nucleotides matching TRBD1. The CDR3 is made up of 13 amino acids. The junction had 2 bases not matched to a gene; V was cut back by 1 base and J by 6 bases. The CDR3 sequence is CASSLGQGDGYTF. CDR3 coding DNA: TGTGCCAGCAGTTTAGGCCAGGGGGATGGCTACACCTTC.

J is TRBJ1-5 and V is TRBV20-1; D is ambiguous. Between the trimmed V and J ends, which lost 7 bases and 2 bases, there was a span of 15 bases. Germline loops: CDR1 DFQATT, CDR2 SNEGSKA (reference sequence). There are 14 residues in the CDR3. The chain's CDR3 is CSVREGRGNQPQHF. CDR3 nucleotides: TGCAGTGTTCGGGAGGGTCGGGGCAATCAGCCCCAGCATTTT.

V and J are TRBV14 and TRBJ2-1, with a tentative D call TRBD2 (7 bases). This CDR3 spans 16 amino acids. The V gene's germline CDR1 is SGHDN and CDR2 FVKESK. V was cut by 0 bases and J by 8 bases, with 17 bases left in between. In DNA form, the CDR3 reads TGTGCCAGCAGCCAAGAAGGGGGGGCGGATAGAGATGAGCAGTTCTTC. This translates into CASSQEGGADRDEQFF.

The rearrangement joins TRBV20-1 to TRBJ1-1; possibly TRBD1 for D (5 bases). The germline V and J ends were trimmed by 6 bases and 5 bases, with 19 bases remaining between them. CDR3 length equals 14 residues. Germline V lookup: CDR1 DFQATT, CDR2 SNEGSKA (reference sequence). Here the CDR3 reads CSAGAVRTQTEAFF. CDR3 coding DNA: TGCAGTGCGGGAGCCGTCAGGACACAGACTGAAGCTTTCTTT.

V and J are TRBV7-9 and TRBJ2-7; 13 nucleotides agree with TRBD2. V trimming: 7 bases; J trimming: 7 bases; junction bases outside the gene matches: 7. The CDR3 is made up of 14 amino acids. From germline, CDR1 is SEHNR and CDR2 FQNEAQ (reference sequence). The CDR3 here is CASKLAGGPGEQYF. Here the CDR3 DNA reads TGTGCCAGCAAACTAGCGGGAGGGCCTGGGGAGCAGTACTTC.

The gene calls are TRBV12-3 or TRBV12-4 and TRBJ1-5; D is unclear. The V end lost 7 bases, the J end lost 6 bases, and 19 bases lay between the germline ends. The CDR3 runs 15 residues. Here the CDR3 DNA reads TGTGCCAGCACTAAAGACGGCGGAGGCGGTCAGCCCCAGCATTTT. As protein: CASTKDGGGGQPQHF.

The CDR3: CASSEGAANEKLFF. CDR3 nucleotides: TGTGCCAGCAGTGAGGGGGCAGCTAATGAAAAACTGTTTTTT. The chain recombines TRBV12-3 or TRBV12-4 with TRBJ1-4, with 7 positions matching TRBD1. Trimming removed 5 bases from V and 3 bases from J; junction bases left unmatched: 3. The CDR3 has 14 amino acids.

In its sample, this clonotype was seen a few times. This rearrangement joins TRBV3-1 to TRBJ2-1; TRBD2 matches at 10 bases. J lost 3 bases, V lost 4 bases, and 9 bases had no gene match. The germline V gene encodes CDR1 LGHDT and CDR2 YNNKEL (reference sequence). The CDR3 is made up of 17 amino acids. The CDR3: CASSLGGTSEDYNEQFF. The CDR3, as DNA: TGTGCCAGCAGCCTGGGAGGGACTAGCGAGGACTACAATGAGCAGTTCTTC.

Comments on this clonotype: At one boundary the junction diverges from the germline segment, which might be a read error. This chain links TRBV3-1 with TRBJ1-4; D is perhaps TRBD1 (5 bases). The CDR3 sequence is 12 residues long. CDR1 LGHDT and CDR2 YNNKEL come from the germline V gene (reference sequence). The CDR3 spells CAGSQRGGELFF. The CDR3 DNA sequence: TGTGCCGGCAGCCAACGTGGAGGGGAACTGTTTTTT. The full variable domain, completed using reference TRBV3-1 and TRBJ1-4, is DTAVSQTPKYLVTQMGNDKSIKCEQNLGHDTMYWYKQDSKKFLKIMFSYNNKELIINETVPNRFSPKSPDKAHLNLHINSLELGDSAVYFCAGSQRGGELFFGSGTQLSVL.

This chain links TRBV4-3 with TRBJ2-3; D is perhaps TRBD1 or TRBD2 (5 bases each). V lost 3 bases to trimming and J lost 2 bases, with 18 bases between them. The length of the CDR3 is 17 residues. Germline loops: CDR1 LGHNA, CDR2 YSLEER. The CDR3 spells CASSQAPGGTYTDTQYF. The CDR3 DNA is TGCGCCAGCAGCCAGGCCCCTGGGGGTACATACACAGATACGCAGTATTTT.

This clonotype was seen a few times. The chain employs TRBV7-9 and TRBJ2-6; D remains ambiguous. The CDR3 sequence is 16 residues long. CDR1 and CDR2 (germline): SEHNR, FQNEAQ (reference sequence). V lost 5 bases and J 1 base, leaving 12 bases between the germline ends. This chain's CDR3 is CASSLTRSSGANVLTF. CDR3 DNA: TGTGCCAGCAGCCTAACGAGAAGTTCTGGGGCCAACGTCCTGACTTTC.

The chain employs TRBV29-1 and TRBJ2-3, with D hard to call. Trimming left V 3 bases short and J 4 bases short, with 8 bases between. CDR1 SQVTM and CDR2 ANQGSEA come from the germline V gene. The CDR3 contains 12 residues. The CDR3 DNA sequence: TGCAGCGTTGAGGAAGTCTCAGATACGCAGTATTTT. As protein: CSVEEVSDTQYF.

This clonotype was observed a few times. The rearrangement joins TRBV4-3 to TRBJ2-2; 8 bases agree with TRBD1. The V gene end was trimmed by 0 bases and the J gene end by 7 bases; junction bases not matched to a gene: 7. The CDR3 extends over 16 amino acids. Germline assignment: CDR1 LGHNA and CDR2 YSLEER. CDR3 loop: CASSQERTGLSGELFF. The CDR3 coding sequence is TGCGCCAGCAGCCAAGAGAGGACAGGGCTCAGCGGGGAGCTGTTTTTT.

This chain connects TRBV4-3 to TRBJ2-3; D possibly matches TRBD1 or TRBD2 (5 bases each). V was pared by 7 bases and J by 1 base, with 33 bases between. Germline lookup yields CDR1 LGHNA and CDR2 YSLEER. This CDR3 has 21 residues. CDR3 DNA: TGCGCCAGCAACCAGTTTCTAGGGGACCGACAGAACTTCAGAGGCACAGATACGCAGTATTTT. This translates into CASNQFLGDRQNFRGTDTQYF.

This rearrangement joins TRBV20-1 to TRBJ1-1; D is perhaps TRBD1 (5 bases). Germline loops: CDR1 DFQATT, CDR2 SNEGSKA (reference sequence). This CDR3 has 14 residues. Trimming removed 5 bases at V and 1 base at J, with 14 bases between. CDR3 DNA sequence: TGCAGTGCTTGGTCCGGGGCACCGAACACTGAAGCTTTCTTT. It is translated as CSAWSGAPNTEAFF.

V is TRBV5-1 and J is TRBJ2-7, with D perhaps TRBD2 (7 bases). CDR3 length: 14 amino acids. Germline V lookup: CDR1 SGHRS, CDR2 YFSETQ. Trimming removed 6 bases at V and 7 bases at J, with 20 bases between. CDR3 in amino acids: CASNGGARGNEQYF. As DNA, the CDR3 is TGCGCCAGCAATGGGGGGGCGCGGGGCAATGAGCAGTACTTC.

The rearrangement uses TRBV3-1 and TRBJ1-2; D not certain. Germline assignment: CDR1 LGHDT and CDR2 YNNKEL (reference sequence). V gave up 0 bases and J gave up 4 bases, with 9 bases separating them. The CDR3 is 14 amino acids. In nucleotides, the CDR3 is TGTGCCAGCAGCCAAGATGTTGCCAGCTATGGCTACACCTTC. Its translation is CASSQDVASYGYTF.

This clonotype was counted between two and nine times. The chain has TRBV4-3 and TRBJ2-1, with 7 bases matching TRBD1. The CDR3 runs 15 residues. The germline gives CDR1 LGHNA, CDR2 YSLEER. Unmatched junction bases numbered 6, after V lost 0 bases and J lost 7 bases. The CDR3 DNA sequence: TGCGCCAGCAGCCAAGAACCCGGGACAGCTAATGAGCAGTTCTTC. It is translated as CASSQEPGTANEQFF.